A selection of T cell receptor beta chains follows, all from one sample in a study of PD-L1 blockade in urothelial cancer. Libraries were prepared by immunoSEQ multiplex PCR; TCRdb keeps only in-frame clonotypes and omits some of them. The table lists approximately 83,000 clones, over 65% of them singletons. Specimen: PBMCs, collected around atezolizumab (anti-PD-L1) treatment. The receptors here all came from a man aged 65 to 85 with urothelial cancer. The conserved cysteine and the conserved F or W are not part of the CDR3 here. Each record gives: V gene, J gene, CDR3 protein.

V: TRBV19
J: TRBJ1-6
CDR3: ASNQADRASYNSPLH

V: TRBV15
J: TRBJ2-6
CDR3: ATSRDLGRAGANVLT

V: TRBV2
J: TRBJ2-5
CDR3: ASSGLGTDQETQY

V: TRBV11-2
J: TRBJ2-5
CDR3: ASSLDSAGETQY

V: TRBV18
J: TRBJ1-2
CDR3: ASSPGTGGTSVYGYT

V: TRBV6-5
J: TRBJ1-3
CDR3: ASKGIDGSGNTIY

V: TRBV10-2
J: TRBJ1-3
CDR3: ASRSGTRDLSGNTIY

V: TRBV5-1
J: TRBJ1-4
CDR3: ASSLGPRGEKLF

V: TRBV6-1
J: TRBJ1-1
CDR3: ASSEGPGPTEAF

V: TRBV11-3
J: TRBJ2-1
CDR3: ASSSGLSLNEQF

V: TRBV11-2
J: TRBJ2-3
CDR3: ASSLGPLAADTQY

V: TRBV10-1
J: TRBJ2-1
CDR3: ASSDASGGRSYNEQF

V: TRBV5-1
J: TRBJ2-7
CDR3: ASSLDGTGGWDEQY

V: TRBV5-3
J: TRBJ2-6
CDR3: ARSRRQGAGANVLT

V: TRBV10-3
J: TRBJ2-5
CDR3: AISEGTYQETQY

V: TRBV19
J: TRBJ2-6
CDR3: ASSPTRANVLT

V: TRBV9
J: TRBJ1-2
CDR3: ASSRQGADGYT

V: TRBV7-8
J: TRBJ2-2
CDR3: ASSLAAGATGELF

V: TRBV7-2
J: TRBJ2-1
CDR3: ASSLELSGAFNEQF

V: TRBV7-9
J: TRBJ2-3
CDR3: ASRAGASTDTQY

V: TRBV7-2
J: TRBJ1-5
CDR3: ASSVEGNQPQH

V: TRBV28
J: TRBJ1-5
CDR3: ASSLSSQPQH

V: TRBV10-3
J: TRBJ1-1
CDR3: AISQGAGTEAF

V: TRBV7-9
J: TRBJ1-2
CDR3: ASSFKQYGYT

V: TRBV10-2
J: TRBJ2-1
CDR3: ASTGEMGEQF

V: TRBV14
J: TRBJ2-7
CDR3: ASSSRDRPSYEQY

V: TRBV14
J: TRBJ2-5
CDR3: ASSQVGGGLRETQY

V: TRBV11-2
J: TRBJ1-2
CDR3: ASSQKAGLVGYT

V: TRBV5-4
J: TRBJ2-2
CDR3: ASSLAFAGSGANTGELF

V: TRBV27
J: TRBJ2-3
CDR3: ASKLSGGAPTDTQY

V: TRBV18
J: TRBJ1-2
CDR3: ASSLGQGAIYGYT

V: TRBV11-3
J: TRBJ2-7
CDR3: ASSARDRGRYEQY

V: TRBV2
J: TRBJ2-5
CDR3: ASNLGQGFQETQY

V: TRBV7-2
J: TRBJ2-2
CDR3: ASSPTSVANTGELF

V: TRBV21-1
J: TRBJ2-4
CDR3: ASSKRPGGAKNIQY

V: TRBV6-5
J: TRBJ1-1
CDR3: ASSDGQGNPEAF

V: TRBV19
J: TRBJ1-1
CDR3: ASSNPQGENTEAF

V: TRBV7-2
J: TRBJ2-3
CDR3: ASSLEGDQATDTQY

V: TRBV11-1
J: TRBJ2-5
CDR3: ASSRGEEETQY

V: TRBV9
J: TRBJ1-1
CDR3: ASSVSGAEAF

V: TRBV27
J: TRBJ1-2
CDR3: ASTPRVGTFHGYT

V: TRBV4-1
J: TRBJ2-3
CDR3: ASSQGTSGVLDRTQY